This T cell receptor (beta chain) was identified in a study of chemoradiotherapy in HPV16-positive cancers (dated by TCRdb to the early 2020s). Broadly, across the study: Using functional T-cell assays on cells from a couple of HPV16-positive patients, the researchers defined candidate HPV-specific T-cell clones and common TCR motifs. The study set out to ask whether T-cell immunity against the HPV oncoproteins E6 and E7 changes over the course of chemoradiotherapy and whether that immunity affects survival. Next, the candidate HPV-specific TCRs and motifs were followed in TCR repertoires from more than 70 patients with HPV-related cancers. Overall results and qualifications from the work: The survival association was reported for HPV16-positive patients, and the functional definition of HPV-specific T cells was derived from only two HPV16-positive patients. Expansion of candidate HPV-specific clones and E7-related TCR motifs was observed in the tumor microenvironment during treatment, whereas no such expansion was observed for non-HPV-specific T cells. In HPV16-positive patients, expansion of HPV-responsive T cells during chemoradiotherapy was found to be associated with improved recurrence-free survival.

Repertoires were sampled repeatedly over the course of chemoradiotherapy so that clonal expansion in the tumor microenvironment could be followed. Library generation was performed with the immunoSEQ multiplex PCR assay. TCRdb's version of the immuneACCESS table is confined to in-frame rearrangements and falls short of the full clone set. An unresolved V gene accounts for under half of the shortfall where checked; the remainder is of unknown origin. This sample gives about 67,000 clones in total; about 88% of them show up just once. 4.2% of the sample goes to the ten largest clones. The germline ends are 12 bases apart after V is trimmed by 6 bases and J by 9 bases. Via the germline V gene (reference sequence), CDR1 is MNHEY and CDR2 SMNVEV. The CDR3 covers 12 residues, taking in both the cysteine and the phenylalanine. Only CDR3 DNA is held: 36 bases, read in frame from base 1. In the case of this clone: The specificity of this receptor is unknown. No much larger clonotype is one base removed from it; base qualities were not supplied.

This TCR derives from a human donor with HPV-associated anogenital cancer. The chain links TRBV27 with TRBJ2-1; the D call is tentative, TRBD1 or TRBD2, as each matches 6 bases. The source was blood, collected from a patient who underwent chemoradiotherapy. The sequence in DNA is TGTGCCAGCAGGTGGGGGGCAAGTGAGCAGTTCTTC. It translates to CASRWGASEQFF.